This TCR beta chain is from a study of high-grade serous ovarian cancer treatment subgroups. Study findings and constraints: Different patients shared almost no repertoire; same-patient tumors shared about 0.1 to 0.8. Without spatial data, bulk sequencing limits insight into HGSC tumor diversity.

Tumor tissue was taken before any definitive surgery or chemotherapy was given. Germline V lookup: CDR1 SGHTA, CDR2 FQGNSA. The CDR3 covers 15 residues. V shed 5 bases, J shed 4 bases, and the junction held 9 bases outside the gene matches. A note on this clone: What it binds is not known.

Sequencing used immunoSEQ multiplex PCR; TCRdb keeps in-frame clones, though not all of them. Altogether around 37,000 clones are present, about four fifths being singletons, with the ten largest covering about 3.3%. Specimen: tumor tissue. V gene TRBV7-2 combines with J gene TRBJ2-7; 9 bases agree with TRBD1. This receptor was taken from a human donor with high-grade serous ovarian cancer. CDR3 nucleotide sequence: TGTGCCAGCAGCAACCGGGACAGGGACGGGTACGAGCAGTACTTC. It specifies CASSNRDRDGYEQYF.